The table lists the clone carrying this T cell receptor (beta chain) with a few counts. This entry comes from a study of blood T cell repertoires in COVID-19. Study-wide context: Specimens from acute and convalescent COVID-19 originated in the United States, Italy and Spain. Sources were T cells, B-cell-depleted T cells, or PBMCs; the material itself was cDNA or gDNA.

Germline CDR1 ENHRY, CDR2 SYGVKD. Unmatched junction bases numbered 8, after V lost 10 bases and J lost 3 bases. The CDR3 has 14 residues. In the original analysis: Cell counts per sample came from amplifying reference gene primers. This table comes from immunoSEQ multiplex PCR, and its TCRdb copy is limited to in-frame clones, with some not included. The V and J calls and clone size were taken over from that table, and D and trimming were inferred from the DNA. The sample holds roughly 230,000 clones; about 83% are singletons and the top ten take about 8%. The sample consisted of peripheral blood. The V and J genes are TRBV10-3 and TRBJ2-3; 9 bases map to TRBD1. The receptor comes from a woman aged 50 to 60 with acute or convalescent COVID-19. The CDR3 loop reads CATVTGGKTDTQYF. CDR3 bases: TGTGCCACCGTGACAGGGGGAAAAACAGATACGCAGTATTTT.